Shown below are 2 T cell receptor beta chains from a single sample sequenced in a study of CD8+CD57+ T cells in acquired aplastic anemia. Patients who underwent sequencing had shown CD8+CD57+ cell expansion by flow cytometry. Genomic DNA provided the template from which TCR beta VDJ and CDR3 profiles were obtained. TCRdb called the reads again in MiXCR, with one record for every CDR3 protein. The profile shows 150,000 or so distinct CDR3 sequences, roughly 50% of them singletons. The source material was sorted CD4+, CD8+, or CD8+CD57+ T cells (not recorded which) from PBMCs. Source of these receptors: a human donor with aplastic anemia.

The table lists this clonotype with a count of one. The CDR3 nucleotides are TGCGCCAGCAGCTTGTCGAGCAGTTCTTCACCCCTCCACTTT. This translates into CASSLSSSSSPLHF. This chain connects TRBV5-1 to TRBJ1-6; D is unresolved. The germline V gene encodes CDR1 SGHRS and CDR2 YFSETQ. The V end lost 1 base, the J end lost 9 bases, and 11 bases lay between the germline ends. The CDR3 sequence is 14 residues long.

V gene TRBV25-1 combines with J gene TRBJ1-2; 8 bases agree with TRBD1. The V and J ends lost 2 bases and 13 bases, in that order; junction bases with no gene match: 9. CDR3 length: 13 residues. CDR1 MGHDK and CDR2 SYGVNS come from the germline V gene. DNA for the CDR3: TGTGCCAGCAGTGAAGGGGACAGGTCCTTACGCACCTTC. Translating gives CASSEGDRSLRTF.